Listed below are T cell receptor beta chains from one sample, sequenced in a study of blood T cell repertoires in COVID-19. Here immunoSEQ multiplex PCR was the method, and the copy in TCRdb shows in-frame clones only, minus some. Of about 180,000 clones listed, about 88% are singletons. Sequencing was performed on PBMCs or T cells enriched from blood (not recorded which). Source of these receptors: a human donor with acute COVID-19. The donor label of this sample is uncertain. The CDR3 runs from the conserved cysteine through the conserved F or W. D genes are given only for firm matches. The size field is filled for only some rows; it gives once, few, many or a size class.

v_gene	j_gene	len	d_gene	abundance	CDR3nt	CDR3aa
TRBV7-3	TRBJ1-6	15	NA	once	TGTGCCAGCAGGTCCAACCCAGCGGGTAATTCACCCCTCCACTTT	CASRSNPAGNSPLHF
TRBV6-5	TRBJ2-7	13	TRBD1	NA	TGTGCCAGTACACGGGGACAGGGCTACGAGCAGTACTTC	CASTRGQGYEQYF
TRBV29-1	TRBJ2-7	16	NA	NA	TGCAGCGTTGAATTTCTGACAGCCCAGGACTCCTACGAGCAGTACTTC	CSVEFLTAQDSYEQYF
TRBV29-1	TRBJ2-7	15	TRBD2	NA	TGCAGCGTTGGGACTAGCGGGGGAACGGTCTACGAGCAGTACTTC	CSVGTSGGTVYEQYF
TRBV4-2	TRBJ2-3	18	NA	NA	TGTGCCAGCAGCCGGCAGGCTAGGACTGGGCGTGGTACAGATACGCAGTATTTT	CASSRQARTGRGTDTQYF
TRBV13	TRBJ1-4	17	TRBD1	NA	TGTGCCAGCAACCGTACAGGGGATGGTGCAACTAATGAAAAACTGTTTTTT	CASNRTGDGATNEKLFF
TRBV5-4	TRBJ2-5	13	NA	NA	TGTGCCAGCAGCTTTCCAGCGCTAGAGACCCAGTACTTC	CASSFPALETQYF
TRBV14	TRBJ2-2	14	NA	NA	TGTGCCAGCAGTGCGCGGGCTGGCTCCGGGGAGCTGTTTTTT	CASSARAGSGELFF
TRBV27	TRBJ2-1	19	TRBD2	once	TGTGCCAGCAGTTTACCCCCCCAACTAGCGGGGGGGCCGGTGGATGAGCAGTTCTTC	CASSLPPQLAGGPVDEQFF
TRBV30	TRBJ1-3	14	TRBD1	NA	TGTGCCTTAACGCCGGGACAGAATCCAAACACCATATATTTT	CALTPGQNPNTIYF
TRBV4-3	TRBJ1-1	13	NA	NA	TGCGCCAGCAGCGCCAGGGGCGGCACTGAAGCTTTCTTT	CASSARGGTEAFF
TRBV5-8	TRBJ1-5	14	NA	NA	TGTGCCAGCAGCTTACAGGGACGGGGACAGCCCCAGCATTTT	CASSLQGRGQPQHF
TRBV7-8	TRBJ2-3	17	TRBD1	NA	TGTGCCAGCAGCTTGGAACCAACAGGGGTTATCACAGATACGCAGTATTTT	CASSLEPTGVITDTQYF
TRBV6-1	TRBJ2-2	17	NA	once	TGTGCCAGCAGTGAAGGTTTTACTTCCAAGCTGACCGGGGAGCTGTTTTTT	CASSEGFTSKLTGELFF
TRBV27	TRBJ2-7	12	NA	once	TGTGCCAGCAGTCCACAGGGCGACGAGCAGTACTTC	CASSPQGDEQYF
TRBV6-2/TRBV6-3	TRBJ2-1	13	TRBD1	NA	TGTGCCAGCAGTCTTTCCGAGACAGGGAAGAGGTTCTTC	CASSLSETGKRFF
TRBV19	TRBJ1-3	14	TRBD1	NA	TGTGCCAGTAGCAGGGACAGGGCTGGAAACACCATATATTTT	CASSRDRAGNTIYF
TRBV28	TRBJ1-2	13	NA	once	TGTGCCAGCAGGTGGACAGCTAACTATGGCTACACCTTC	CASRWTANYGYTF